This passage covers 5 T cell receptor beta chains from one sample sequenced in a study of post-analysis software for immune sequencing data. General study findings and limits: Patients used about 5 TRBV segments, including TRBV5-6, TRBV5-1 and TRBV20-1, more often than controls.

These receptors' antigens are unknown. Unique molecular identifiers featured in each of the TCR beta cDNA libraries. TCRdb reprocessed the PCR reads via MiXCR and lists one record per CDR3 protein. The sample has about 770,000 distinct CDR3 sequences, approximately 44% seen once. The sequenced sample was blood. Receptor source: a girl aged 5 to 17 with multiple sclerosis.

The chain has TRBV6-1 and TRBJ2-1; TRBD2 aligns across 15 bases. Germline V gene data show CDR1 as MNHNS and CDR2 as SASEGT. The V and J ends lost 6 bases and 3 bases, in that order; junction bases with no gene match: 9. This CDR3 comprises 18 residues. DNA for the CDR3: TGTGCCAGCAGCCGAGGACTAGCGGGAGGGCCGGGCTACAATGAGCAGTTCTTC. It yields the protein CASSRGLAGGPGYNEQFF.

This clonotype has more than one count but fewer than ten. The rearrangement uses TRBV5-1 and TRBJ2-5; 7 nucleotides agree with TRBD2. CDR3 length: 15 amino acids. With 3 bases clipped from V and 0 bases from J, the junction kept 5 bases outside the gene matches. The germline V gene has CDR1 SGHRS and CDR2 YFSETQ. The CDR3 loop reads CASSSTGRNQETQYF. CDR3 coding DNA: TGCGCCAGCAGCTCCACCGGGAGGAACCAAGAGACCCAGTACTTC.

This clonotype has just a few counts. The V call is TRBV20-1, the J call TRBJ2-7, with D tentatively TRBD1 or TRBD2 (5 bases each). Trimming cost V 5 bases and J 0 bases, with 17 bases left between them. The CDR3 has 15 residues. The germline gives CDR1 DFQATT, CDR2 SNEGSKA (reference sequence). The CDR3, as DNA: TGCAGTGCTGTCCGGGACGAAAGGAGCTCCTACGAGCAGTACTTC. Translation gives CSAVRDERSSYEQYF.

This clonotype was seen just once. J is TRBJ1-5 and V is TRBV12-3 or TRBV12-4; D gene unclear. This CDR3 is 13 amino acids long. V dropped 7 bases and J dropped 3 bases, with 10 bases sitting between them. As DNA, the CDR3 is TGTGCCAGCATGAGCAGCTACAATCAGCCCCAGCATTTT. Translated: CASMSSYNQPQHF.

This clonotype was seen only a few times. The V gene is TRBV7-9, the J gene TRBJ1-4, with TRBD1 identical over 8 bases. This CDR3 region has 17 residues. After removal of 4 bases from V and 0 bases from J, the junction contained 7 bases not matched to a gene. Germline V CDR1 and CDR2: SEHNR, FQNEAQ (reference sequence). Here the CDR3 reads CASSSPGQVTTNEKLFF. CDR3 bases: TGTGCCAGCAGCTCGCCGGGACAGGTGACAACTAATGAAAAACTGTTTTTT.